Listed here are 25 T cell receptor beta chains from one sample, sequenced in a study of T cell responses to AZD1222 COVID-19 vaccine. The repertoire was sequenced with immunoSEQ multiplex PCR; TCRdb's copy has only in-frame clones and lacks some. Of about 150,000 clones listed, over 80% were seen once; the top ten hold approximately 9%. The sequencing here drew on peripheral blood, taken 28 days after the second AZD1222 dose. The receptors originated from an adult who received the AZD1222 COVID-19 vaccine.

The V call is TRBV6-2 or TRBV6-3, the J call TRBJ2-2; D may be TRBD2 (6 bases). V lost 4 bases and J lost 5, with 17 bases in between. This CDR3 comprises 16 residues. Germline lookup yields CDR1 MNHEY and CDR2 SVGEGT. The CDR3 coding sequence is TGTGCCAGCAGTTCCTACTCGACTAGTCGTACCGGGGAGCTGTTTTTT. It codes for CASSSYSTSRTGELFF.

The CDR3, as DNA: TGTGCCAGCAGCGCTAGCGGGAGGGCTGGCGGGGAGCTGTTTTTT. Its protein is CASSASGRAGGELFF. The rearrangement links TRBV9 to TRBJ2-2; TRBD2 aligns across 12 bases. This CDR3 has 15 residues. V dropped 3 bases and J dropped 7; count of bases not matched to a gene: 4. The germline V gene has CDR1 SGDLS and CDR2 YYNGEE.

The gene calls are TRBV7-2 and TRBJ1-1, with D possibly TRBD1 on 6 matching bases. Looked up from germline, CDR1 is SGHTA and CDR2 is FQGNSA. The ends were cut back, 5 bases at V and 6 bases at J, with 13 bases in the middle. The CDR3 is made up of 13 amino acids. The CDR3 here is CASSGGPLAEAFF. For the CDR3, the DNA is TGTGCCAGCAGCGGGGGCCCATTGGCTGAAGCTTTCTTT.

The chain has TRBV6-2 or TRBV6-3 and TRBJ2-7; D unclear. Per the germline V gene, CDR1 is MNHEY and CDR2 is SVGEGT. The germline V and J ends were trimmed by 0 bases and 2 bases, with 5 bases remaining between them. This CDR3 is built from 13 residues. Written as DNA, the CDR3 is TGTGCCAGCAGTTACTCTACAGCCTACGAGCAGTACTTC. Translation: CASSYSTAYEQYF.

This chain's CDR3 is CASSRDRGAETQYF. The CDR3 DNA reads as TGTGCCAGCAGTAGGGACAGGGGGGCAGAGACCCAGTACTTC. The rearrangement links TRBV2 to TRBJ2-5; 11 nucleotides align to TRBD1. The CDR3 is made up of 14 amino acids. The V segment lost 5 bases and the J segment 4 bases; nucleotides outside the gene matches: 3. Per germline, CDR1 SNHLY and CDR2 FYNNEI.

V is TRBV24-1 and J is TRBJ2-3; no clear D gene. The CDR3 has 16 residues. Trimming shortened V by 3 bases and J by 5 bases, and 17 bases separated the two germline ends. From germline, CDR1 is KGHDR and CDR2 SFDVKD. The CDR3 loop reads CATSDPTTGVLDTQYF. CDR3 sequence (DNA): TGTGCCACCAGTGATCCAACGACTGGCGTTCTAGATACGCAGTATTTT.

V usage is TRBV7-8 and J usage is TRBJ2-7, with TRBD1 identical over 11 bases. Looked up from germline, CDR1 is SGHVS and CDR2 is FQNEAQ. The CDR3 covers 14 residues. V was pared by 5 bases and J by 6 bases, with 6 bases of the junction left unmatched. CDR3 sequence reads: CASSRTGGGREQYF. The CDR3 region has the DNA TGTGCCAGCAGCCGGACAGGGGGCGGGCGCGAGCAGTACTTC.

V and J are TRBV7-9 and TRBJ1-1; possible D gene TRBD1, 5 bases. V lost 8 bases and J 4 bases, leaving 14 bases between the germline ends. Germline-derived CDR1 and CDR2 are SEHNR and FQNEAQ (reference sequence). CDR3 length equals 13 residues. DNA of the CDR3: TGTGCCAGCGCCGTCCGGGGGGGCACTGAAGCTTTCTTT. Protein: CASAVRGGTEAFF.

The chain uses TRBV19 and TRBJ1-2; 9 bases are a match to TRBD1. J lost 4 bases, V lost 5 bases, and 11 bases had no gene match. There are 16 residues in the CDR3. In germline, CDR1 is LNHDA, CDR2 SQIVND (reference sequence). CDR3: CASSPQGTGRVYGYTF. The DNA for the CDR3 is TGTGCCAGTAGTCCACAGGGGACAGGGCGGGTCTATGGCTACACCTTC.

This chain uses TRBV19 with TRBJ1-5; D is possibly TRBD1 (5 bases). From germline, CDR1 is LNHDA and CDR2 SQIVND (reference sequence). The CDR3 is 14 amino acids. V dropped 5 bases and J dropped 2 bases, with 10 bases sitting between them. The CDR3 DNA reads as TGTGCCAGTAGTGGGAGCAGGGGCAATCAGCCCCAGCATTTT. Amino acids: CASSGSRGNQPQHF.

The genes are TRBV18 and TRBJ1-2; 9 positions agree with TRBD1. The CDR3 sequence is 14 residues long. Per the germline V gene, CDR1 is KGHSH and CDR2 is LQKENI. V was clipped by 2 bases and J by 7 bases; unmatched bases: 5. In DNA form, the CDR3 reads TGTGCCAGCTCACCAGCGGGACAGGGACTTGGCTACACCTTC. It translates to CASSPAGQGLGYTF. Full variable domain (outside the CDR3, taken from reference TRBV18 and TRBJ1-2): NAGVMQNPRHLVRRRGQEARLRCSPMKGHSHVYWYRQLPEEGLKFMVYLQKENIIDESGMPKERFSAEFPKEGPSILRIQQVVRGDSAAYFCASSPAGQGLGYTFGSGTRLTVV.

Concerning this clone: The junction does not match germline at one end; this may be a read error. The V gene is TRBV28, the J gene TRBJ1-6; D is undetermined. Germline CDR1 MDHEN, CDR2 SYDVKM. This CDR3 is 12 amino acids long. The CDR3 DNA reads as TGTGCCAGCAGTTTTAATAATACACCCCTCCACTTT. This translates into CASSFNNTPLHF. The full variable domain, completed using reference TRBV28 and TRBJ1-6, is DVKVTQSSRYLVKRTGEKVFLECVQDMDHENMFWYRQDPGLGLRLIYFSYDVKMKEKGDIPEGYSVSREKKERFSLILESASTNQTSMYLCASSFNNTPLHFGNGTRLTVT.

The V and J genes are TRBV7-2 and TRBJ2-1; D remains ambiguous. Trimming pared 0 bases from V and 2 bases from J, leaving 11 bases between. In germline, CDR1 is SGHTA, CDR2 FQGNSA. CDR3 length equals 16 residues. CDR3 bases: TGTGCCAGCAGCTTAGCGCTCAGTGCGACCTACAATGAGCAGTTCTTC. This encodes CASSLALSATYNEQFF.

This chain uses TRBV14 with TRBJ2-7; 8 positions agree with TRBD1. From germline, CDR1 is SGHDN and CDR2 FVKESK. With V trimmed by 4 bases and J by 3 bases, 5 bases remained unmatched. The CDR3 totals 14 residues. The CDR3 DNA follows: TGTGCCAGCAGCCCGACAGGGGTAGTCTACGAGCAGTACTTC. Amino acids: CASSPTGVVYEQYF.

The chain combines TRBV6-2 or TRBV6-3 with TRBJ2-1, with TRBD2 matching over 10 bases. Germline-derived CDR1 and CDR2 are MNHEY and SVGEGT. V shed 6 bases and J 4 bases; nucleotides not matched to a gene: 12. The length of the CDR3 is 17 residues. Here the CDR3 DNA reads TGTGCCAGCAGCCGAAGAACAGCGGGAGGGGTATACAATGAGCAGTTCTTC. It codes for CASSRRTAGGVYNEQFF.

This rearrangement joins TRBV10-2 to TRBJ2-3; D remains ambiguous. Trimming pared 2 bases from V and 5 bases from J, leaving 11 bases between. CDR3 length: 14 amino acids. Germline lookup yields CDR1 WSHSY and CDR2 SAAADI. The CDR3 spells CASSEPLSRDTQYF. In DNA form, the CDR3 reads TGCGCCAGCAGTGAGCCGCTGAGTAGAGATACGCAGTATTTT.

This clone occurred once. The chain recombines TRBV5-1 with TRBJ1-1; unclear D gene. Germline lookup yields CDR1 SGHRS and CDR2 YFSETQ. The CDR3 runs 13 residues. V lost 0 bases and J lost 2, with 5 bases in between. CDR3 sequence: CASSLASNTEAFF. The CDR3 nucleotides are TGCGCCAGCAGCTTGGCGAGTAACACTGAAGCTTTCTTT.

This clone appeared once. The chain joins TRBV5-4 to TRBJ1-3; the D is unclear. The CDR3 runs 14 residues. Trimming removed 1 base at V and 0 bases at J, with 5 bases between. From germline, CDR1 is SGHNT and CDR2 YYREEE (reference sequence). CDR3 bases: TGTGCCAGCAGCTTGACTAGCTCTGGAAACACCATATATTTT. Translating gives CASSLTSSGNTIYF.

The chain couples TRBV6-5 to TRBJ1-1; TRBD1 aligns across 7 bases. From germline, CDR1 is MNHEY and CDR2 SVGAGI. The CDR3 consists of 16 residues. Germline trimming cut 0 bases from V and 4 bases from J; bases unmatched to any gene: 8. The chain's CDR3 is CASSYSTGVTFTEAFF. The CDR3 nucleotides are TGTGCCAGCAGTTACTCTACAGGGGTCACGTTCACTGAAGCTTTCTTT.

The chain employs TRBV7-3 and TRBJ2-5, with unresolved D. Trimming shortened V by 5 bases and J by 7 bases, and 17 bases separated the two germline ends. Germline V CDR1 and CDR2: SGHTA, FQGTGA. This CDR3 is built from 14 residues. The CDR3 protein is CASSPTTGPGTQYF. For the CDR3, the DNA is TGTGCCAGCAGCCCGACGACGGGTCCCGGGACCCAGTACTTC.

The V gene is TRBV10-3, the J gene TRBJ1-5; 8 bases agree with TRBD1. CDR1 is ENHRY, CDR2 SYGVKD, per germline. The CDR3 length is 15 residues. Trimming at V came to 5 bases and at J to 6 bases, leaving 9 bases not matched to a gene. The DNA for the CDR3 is TGTGCCATCAGTCCAGGACAGGGAGAGATTCAGCCCCAGCATTTT. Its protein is CAISPGQGEIQPQHF.

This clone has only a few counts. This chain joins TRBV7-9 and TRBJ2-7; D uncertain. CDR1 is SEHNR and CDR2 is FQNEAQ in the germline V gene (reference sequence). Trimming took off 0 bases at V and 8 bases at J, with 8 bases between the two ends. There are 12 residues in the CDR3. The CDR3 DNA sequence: TGTGCCAGCAGCTTAGCGTTCGGTAAGCAGTACTTC. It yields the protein CASSLAFGKQYF.

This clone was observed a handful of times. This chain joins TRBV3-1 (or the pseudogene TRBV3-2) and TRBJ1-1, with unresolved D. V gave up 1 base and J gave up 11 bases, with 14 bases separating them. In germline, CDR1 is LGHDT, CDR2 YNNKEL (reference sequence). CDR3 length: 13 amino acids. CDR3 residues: CASSQGPKAHAFF. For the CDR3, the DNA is TGTGCCAGCAGCCAAGGACCCAAGGCTCACGCTTTCTTT.

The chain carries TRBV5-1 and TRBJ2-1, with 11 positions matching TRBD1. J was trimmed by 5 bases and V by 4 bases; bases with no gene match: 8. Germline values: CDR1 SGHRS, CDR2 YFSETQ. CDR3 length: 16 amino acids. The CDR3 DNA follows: TGCGCCAGCAGCGCGGGACAGGGGGTAGGGAACAATGAGCAGTTCTTC. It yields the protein CASSAGQGVGNNEQFF. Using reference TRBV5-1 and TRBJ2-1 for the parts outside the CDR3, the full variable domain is KAGVTQTPRYLIKTRGQQVTLSCSPISGHRSVSWYQQTPGQGLQFLFEYFSETQRNKGNFPGRFSGRQFSNSRSEMNVSTLELGDSALYLCASSAGQGVGNNEQFFGPGTRLTVL.

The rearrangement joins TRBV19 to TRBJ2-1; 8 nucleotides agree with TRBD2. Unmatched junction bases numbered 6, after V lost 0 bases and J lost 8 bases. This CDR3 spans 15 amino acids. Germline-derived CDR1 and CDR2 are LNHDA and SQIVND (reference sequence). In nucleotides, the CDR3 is TGTGCCAGTAGTATAGATCGGGAGGGTTGGGATGAGCAGTTCTTC. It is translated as CASSIDREGWDEQFF.